Listed here are 21 T cell receptor beta chains from one sample, sequenced in a study of T-cell memory formation after mild COVID-19. TCRdb used MiXCR to reprocess the 5' RACE reads, holding one entry per CDR3 protein. Found here are about 340,000 distinct CDR3 sequences, 15% to 20% of them singletons; the top ten hold approximately 20%. The sequenced sample was PBMCs or a T cell subset sorted from them (not recorded which). The receptors come from a man aged 18 to 29 who had mild COVID-19 (a few samples of this study predate the infection). Cell type and time point are not known.

About this clonotype: The conserved phenylalanine or tryptophan is not found at the CDR3 terminus, so this likely reflects a read error. The chain joins TRBV5-1 to TRBJ1-5; TRBD1 agrees at 11 bases. From germline, CDR1 is SGHRS and CDR2 YFSETQ. With V trimmed by 4 bases and J by 7 bases, 4 bases remained unmatched. The CDR3 contains 14 residues. This chain's CDR3 is CASSAGQGDQPQHI. The CDR3 nucleotides are TGCGCCAGCAGCGCGGGACAGGGGGACCAGCCCCAGCATATT.

This clonotype was recorded a few times. The CDR3 protein is CASSYTGDGNEKLFF. The CDR3 nucleotides are TGTGCCAGCAGTTACACTGGGGACGGGAATGAAAAACTGTTTTTT. The chain joins TRBV6-6 to TRBJ1-4; a weak D match, TRBD1 (5 bases). CDR1 and CDR2 (germline): MNHNY, SVGAGI (reference sequence). This CDR3 region has 15 residues. Trimming shortened V by 2 bases and J by 5 bases, and 12 bases separated the two germline ends.

J is TRBJ1-4 and V is TRBV29-1; TRBD1 is a possible D gene (5 bases). The CDR3 is 14 amino acids. Trimming took 4 bases from V and 8 from J, leaving 17 bases between them. The germline V gene has CDR1 SQVTM and CDR2 ANQGSEA. The CDR3 spells CSVGADGTWEKLFF. Here the CDR3 DNA reads TGCAGCGTTGGAGCCGATGGGACCTGGGAAAAACTGTTTTTT.

Ten or more counts support this clonotype. V gene TRBV12-3 or TRBV12-4 combines with J gene TRBJ1-5, with a possible D match to TRBD1 (6 bases). V lost 7 bases, J lost 3 bases, and 13 bases lay in between. The length of the CDR3 is 14 residues. In nucleotides, the CDR3 is TGTGCCAGCAATCACCAGGGGCCCAATCAGCCCCAGCATTTT. It translates to CASNHQGPNQPQHF.

This clonotype has a count of ten or more. The rearrangement joins TRBV7-9 to TRBJ1-6; no definite D call. CDR1 SEHNR and CDR2 FQNEAQ come from the germline V gene (reference sequence). V dropped 3 bases and J dropped 8 bases, with 5 bases sitting between them. The CDR3 is made up of 12 amino acids. The CDR3 protein is CASSLGYSPLHF. Here the CDR3 DNA reads TGTGCCAGCAGCTTGGGGTATTCACCCCTCCACTTT.

This chain links TRBV30 with TRBJ2-5; no firm D call. This CDR3 is 13 amino acids long. V was shortened by 0 bases and J by 3 bases, with 8 bases between the two germline ends. The germline CDR1 and CDR2 sequences are GTSNPN and SVGIG (reference sequence). CDR3 in amino acids: CAWSVGWKETQYF. The DNA of the CDR3 is TGTGCCTGGAGTGTTGGGTGGAAAGAGACCCAGTACTTC.

The V and J genes are TRBV5-6 and TRBJ2-4; D uncertain. Trimming stripped 0 bases from V and 0 bases from J, with 10 bases between. Germline V gene lookup returns CDR1 SGHDT and CDR2 YYEEEE. The CDR3 is 16 amino acids. The CDR3 reads CASSLVSGLAKNIQYF. Here the CDR3 DNA reads TGTGCCAGCAGCTTGGTTTCGGGCCTAGCCAAAAACATTCAGTACTTC. The variable domain in full, with the rest retrieved from reference TRBV5-6 and TRBJ2-4, is DAGVTQSPTHLIKTRGQQVTLRCSPKSGHDTVSWYQQALGQGPQFIFQYYEEEERQRGNFPDRFSGHQFPNYSSELNVNALLLGDSALYLCASSLVSGLAKNIQYFGAGTRLSVL.

This clonotype occurred a few times. The chain has TRBV6-2 or TRBV6-3 and TRBJ2-5, with no clear D. Trimming took off 2 bases at V and 5 bases at J, with 18 bases between the two ends. CDR3 length: 16 residues. Germline loops: CDR1 MNHEY, CDR2 SVGEGT. The CDR3 DNA reads as TGTGCCAGCAGTTACACCCCCTTTGGTGGCGCGGAGACCCAGTACTTC. This translates into CASSYTPFGGAETQYF.

This clonotype has more than one count but fewer than ten. The V gene is TRBV7-8, the J gene TRBJ1-1, with D unresolved. Between the trimmed V and J ends, which lost 6 bases and 0 bases, there was a span of 11 bases. CDR3 size: 14 residues. The V gene's germline CDR1 is SGHVS and CDR2 FQNEAQ. The CDR3 coding sequence is TGTGCCAGCAGACTACTTACCCTGAACACTGAAGCTTTCTTT. It yields the protein CASRLLTLNTEAFF.

This clonotype appeared many times. The rearrangement uses TRBV10-1 and TRBJ2-7; D possibly corresponds to TRBD2 (6 bases). Germline V gene sequence: CDR1 WNHNN, CDR2 SYGVQD (reference sequence). V lost 0 bases, J lost 12 bases, and 24 bases lay in between. The length of the CDR3 is 16 residues. Here the CDR3 DNA reads TGCGCCAGCAGTGAGTCGATTGGGGGGACCCCTATTCGGCGGTACTTC. Translation: CASSESIGGTPIRRYF.

The chain joins TRBV7-9 to TRBJ1-5, with a tentative D call TRBD1 (5 bases). This CDR3 has 13 amino acids. V was trimmed by 3 bases and J by 7 bases, leaving 10 bases between them. Germline V gene data show CDR1 as SEHNR and CDR2 as FQNEAQ (reference sequence). DNA of the CDR3: TGTGCCAGCAGCTTGGGGGAAAGCCAGCCCCAGCATTTT. Its protein product is CASSLGESQPQHF.

The V and J genes are TRBV30 and TRBJ2-1, with 7 positions matching TRBD2. Trimming at V came to 1 base and at J to 9 bases, leaving 15 bases not matched to a gene. The germline gives CDR1 GTSNPN, CDR2 SVGIG (reference sequence). The CDR3 spans 16 residues. In DNA form, the CDR3 reads TGTGCCTGGAGTGGGCGCCGGGCGCGGGGGACGAGTGAGCAGTTCTTC. Translating gives CAWSGRRARGTSEQFF.

Ten or more counts support this clonotype. The chain uses TRBV7-9 and TRBJ2-1; 8 bases fit TRBD1. Germline assignment: CDR1 SEHNR and CDR2 FQNEAQ (reference sequence). V lost 10 bases, J lost 5 bases, and 7 bases stayed unmatched. CDR3 length equals 13 residues. CDR3 sequence: CAIRQGLDNEQFF. The CDR3 DNA follows: TGTGCCATTAGACAGGGGTTGGACAATGAGCAGTTCTTC.

The V and J genes are TRBV9 and TRBJ2-3, with D possibly TRBD1 on 6 matching bases. The V and J ends lost 4 bases and 5 bases respectively, with 14 bases between them. CDR1 is SGDLS, CDR2 YYNGEE, per germline. CDR3 size: 14 residues. The chain's CDR3 is CASSFGTPLDTQYF. CDR3 nucleotides: TGTGCCAGCAGCTTTGGGACACCGCTAGATACGCAGTATTTT.

This clonotype was observed a handful of times. The V gene is TRBV7-9, the J gene TRBJ1-4, with no clear D. V was shortened by 0 bases and J by 13 bases, with 12 bases between the two germline ends. The CDR3 loop spans 13 amino acids. Germline loops: CDR1 SEHNR, CDR2 FQNEAQ (reference sequence). CDR3 DNA sequence: TGTGCCAGCAGCTTAGCGCACACGGGCTTACTGTTTTTT. Translated: CASSLAHTGLLFF.

This clonotype has only a few counts. The chain recombines TRBV7-9 with TRBJ2-7; the D gene is possibly TRBD1 (5 bases). CDR3 length equals 11 residues. Germline CDR1 reads SEHNR; CDR2 reads FQNEAQ (reference sequence). The V and J ends lost 3 bases and 7 bases respectively, with 7 bases between them. In DNA, the CDR3 is TGTGCCAGCAGCTTCCAGGGAGAGCAGTACTTC. Protein product: CASSFQGEQYF.

This sequence joins TRBV5-1 and TRBJ1-4; no reliable D call. CDR1 is SGHRS, CDR2 YFSETQ, per germline. Trimming pared 1 base from V and 7 bases from J, leaving 11 bases between. The CDR3 extends over 14 amino acids. CDR3: CASSLNDPGEKLFF. CDR3 DNA: TGCGCCAGCAGCTTGAACGATCCCGGTGAAAAACTGTTTTTT.

This chain uses TRBV7-6 with TRBJ2-1; TRBD2 aligns across 7 bases. Unmatched junction bases numbered 13, after V lost 1 base and J lost 4 bases. Germline lookup yields CDR1 SGHVS and CDR2 FNYEAQ. There are 18 residues in the CDR3. The CDR3 DNA sequence: TGTGCCAGCAGCTTAGTCGGAGGCGGGGGACGAACTTACAATGAGCAGTTCTTC. It is translated as CASSLVGGGGRTYNEQFF. The variable domain in full, completed from reference TRBV7-6 and TRBJ2-1, reads GAGVSQSPRYKVTKRGQDVALRCDPISGHVSLYWYRQALGQGPEFLTYFNYEAQQDKSGLPNDRFSAERPEGSISTLTIQRTEQRDSAMYRCASSLVGGGGRTYNEQFFGPGTRLTVL.

The chain joins TRBV4-1 to TRBJ2-4, with unresolved D. V was shortened by 0 bases and J by 4 bases, with 4 bases between the two germline ends. The CDR3 loop spans 13 amino acids. Per the germline V gene, CDR1 is MGHRA and CDR2 is YSYEKL. CDR3 coding DNA: TGCGCCAGCAGCCAAGACTGGAAAAACATTCAGTACTTC. The encoded protein is CASSQDWKNIQYF.

The sample holds many counts of this clonotype. Just one base apart from a much larger clone, this may be a read error. The rearrangement uses TRBV7-3 and TRBJ2-2; D gene unclear. The CDR3 has 12 residues. V was pared by 3 bases and J by 3 bases, with 2 bases between. Germline CDR1 and CDR2: SGHTA and FQGTGA. The CDR3 DNA reads TGTGCCAGCAGCTTTGACACCGGGGAGCTGTTTTTT. This encodes CASSFDTGELFF.

The V call is TRBV28, the J call TRBJ2-5; unclear D gene. In germline, CDR1 is MDHEN, CDR2 SYDVKM. Trimming stripped 4 bases from V and 5 bases from J, with 17 bases between. The CDR3 contains 15 residues. The CDR3 coding sequence is TGTGCCAGCAGTTCCGGGCAGGCTACCTGGGAGACCCAGTACTTC. This translates into CASSSGQATWETQYF.